This T cell receptor beta chain was identified in a study of cytomegalovirus exposure and HLA in healthy donors. This clone has only one observation. Its cognate antigen is unknown. Broader study findings: The study had only CMV serostatus as immune exposure information.

The PCR contained 60 Vbeta and 13 Jbeta primers. Produced via immunoSEQ multiplex PCR; TCRdb's table is partial and in-frame only. The sample contains about 170,000 clones, almost 75% of which appear only once. The sequenced material came from PBMCs. This clonotype was obtained from a young woman in good health and CMV-seropositive.

The CDR3 sequence: CASSQGTSTYEQYF. CDR3 nucleotide sequence: TGCGCCAGCAGCCAAGGGACAAGCACCTACGAGCAGTACTTC. The J gene is TRBJ2-7, the V gene TRBV4-3, with D maybe TRBD1 (5 bases). The CDR3 spans 14 residues. The V gene lost 1 base and the J gene lost 2 bases, with 9 bases spanning the gap. CDR1 LGHNA and CDR2 YSLEER come from the germline V gene.